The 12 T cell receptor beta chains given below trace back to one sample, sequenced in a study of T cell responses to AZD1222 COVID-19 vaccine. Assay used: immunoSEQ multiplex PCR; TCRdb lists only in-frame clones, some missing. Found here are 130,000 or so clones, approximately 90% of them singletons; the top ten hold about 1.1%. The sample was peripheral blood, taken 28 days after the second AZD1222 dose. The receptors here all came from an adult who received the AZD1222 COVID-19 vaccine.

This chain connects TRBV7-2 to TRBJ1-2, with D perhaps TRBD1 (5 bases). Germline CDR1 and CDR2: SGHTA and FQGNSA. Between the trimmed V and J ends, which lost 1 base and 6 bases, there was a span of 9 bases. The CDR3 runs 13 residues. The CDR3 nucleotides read TGTGCCAGCAGCTTAGGGCCAGGGAATGGCTACACCTTC. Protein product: CASSLGPGNGYTF.

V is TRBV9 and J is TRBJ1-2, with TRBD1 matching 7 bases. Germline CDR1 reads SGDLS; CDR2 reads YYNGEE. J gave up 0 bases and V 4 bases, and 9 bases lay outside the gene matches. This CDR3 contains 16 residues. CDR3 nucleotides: TGTGCCAGCAGCCAGGGGGGACACTGGTCTAACTATGGCTACACCTTC. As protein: CASSQGGHWSNYGYTF.

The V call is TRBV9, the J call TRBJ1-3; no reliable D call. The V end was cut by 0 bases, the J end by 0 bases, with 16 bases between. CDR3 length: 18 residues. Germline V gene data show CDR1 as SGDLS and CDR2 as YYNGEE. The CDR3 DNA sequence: TGTGCCAGCAGCGTAGGCACAGTCCCTATACTCTCTGGAAACACCATATATTTT. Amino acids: CASSVGTVPILSGNTIYF.

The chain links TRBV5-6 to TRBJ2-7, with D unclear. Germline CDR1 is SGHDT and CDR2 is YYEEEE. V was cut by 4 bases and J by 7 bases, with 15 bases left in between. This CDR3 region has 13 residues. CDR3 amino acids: CASSPAWAREQYF. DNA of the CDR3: TGTGCCAGCAGCCCAGCCTGGGCGCGGGAGCAGTACTTC.

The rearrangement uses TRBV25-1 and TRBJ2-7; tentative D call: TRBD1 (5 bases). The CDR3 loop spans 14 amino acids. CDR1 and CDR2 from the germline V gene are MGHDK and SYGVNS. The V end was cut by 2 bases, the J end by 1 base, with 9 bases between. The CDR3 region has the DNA TGTGCCAGCAGTGAACTCTCAGGGTCCTACGAGCAGTACTTC. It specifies CASSELSGSYEQYF.

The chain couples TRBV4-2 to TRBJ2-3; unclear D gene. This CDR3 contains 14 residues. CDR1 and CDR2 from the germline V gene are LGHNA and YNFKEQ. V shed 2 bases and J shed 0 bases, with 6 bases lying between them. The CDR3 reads CASSQPSSTDTQYF. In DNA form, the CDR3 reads TGTGCCAGCAGCCAACCATCCAGCACAGATACGCAGTATTTT.

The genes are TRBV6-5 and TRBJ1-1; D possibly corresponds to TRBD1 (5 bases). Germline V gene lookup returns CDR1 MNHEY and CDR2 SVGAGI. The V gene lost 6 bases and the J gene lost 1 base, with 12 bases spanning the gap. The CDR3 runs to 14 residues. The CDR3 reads CASSLRDANTEAFF. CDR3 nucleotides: TGTGCCAGCAGCTTAAGGGACGCGAACACTGAAGCTTTCTTT.

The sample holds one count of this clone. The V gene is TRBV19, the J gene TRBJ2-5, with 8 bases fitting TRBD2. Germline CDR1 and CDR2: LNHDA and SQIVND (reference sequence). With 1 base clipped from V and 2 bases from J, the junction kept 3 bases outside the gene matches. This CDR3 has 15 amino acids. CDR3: CASSIGGTRQETQYF. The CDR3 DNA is TGTGCCAGTAGTATAGGGGGGACTAGACAAGAGACCCAGTACTTC.

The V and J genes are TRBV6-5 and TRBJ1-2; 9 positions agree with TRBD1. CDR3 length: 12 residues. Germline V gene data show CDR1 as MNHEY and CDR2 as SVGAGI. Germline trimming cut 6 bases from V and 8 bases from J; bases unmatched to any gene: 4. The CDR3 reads CASSPGTGGYTF. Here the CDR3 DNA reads TGTGCCAGCAGCCCCGGGACAGGGGGCTACACCTTC.

This CDR3 reads CASSLRHPGDRVRGYTF. CDR3 DNA sequence: TGTGCCAGCAGTTTACGTCACCCCGGGGACAGGGTAAGAGGCTACACCTTC. J is TRBJ1-2 and V is TRBV28, with 9 bases fitting TRBD1. Per the germline V gene, CDR1 is MDHEN and CDR2 is SYDVKM. CDR3 size: 17 residues. V was pared by 2 bases and J by 8 bases, with 15 bases of the junction left unmatched.

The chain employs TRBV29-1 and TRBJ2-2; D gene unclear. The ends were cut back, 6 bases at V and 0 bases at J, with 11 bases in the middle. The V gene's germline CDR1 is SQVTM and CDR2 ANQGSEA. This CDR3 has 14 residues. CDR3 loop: CSVSPGTNTGELFF. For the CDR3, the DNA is TGCAGCGTCTCTCCTGGAACGAACACCGGGGAGCTGTTTTTT.

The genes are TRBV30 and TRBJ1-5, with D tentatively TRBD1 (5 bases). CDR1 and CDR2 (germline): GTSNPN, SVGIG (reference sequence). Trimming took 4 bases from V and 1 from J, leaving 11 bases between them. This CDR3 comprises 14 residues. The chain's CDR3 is CAWTRAGSNQPQHF. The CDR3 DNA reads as TGTGCCTGGACCAGGGCAGGGAGCAATCAGCCCCAGCATTTT. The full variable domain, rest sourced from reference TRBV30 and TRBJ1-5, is SQTIHQWPATLVQPVGSPLSLECTVEGTSNPNLYWYRQAAGRGLQLLFYSVGIGQISSEVPQNLSASRPQDRQFILSSKKLLLSDSGFYLCAWTRAGSNQPQHFGDGTRLSIL.